This T cell receptor beta chain was retrieved from a study of T cells in Graves' hyperthyroidism and ophthalmopathy (dated by TCRdb to 2018 to 2020). Regarding the study in general: Peripheral blood samples were taken at initial diagnosis, before any treatment was given. To identify distinguishing TCR V-J signatures, a discovery cohort of 100 patients was used, comprising some 43 with Graves' ophthalmopathy and 57 with stable Graves' hyperthyroidism. Once sampling was done, hyperthyroidism patients were given methimazole at a starting dose of 30 mg daily, whereas ophthalmopathy patients were given high-dose intravenous methylprednisolone. An independent validation cohort of around 19 hyperthyroidism patients and 17 patients who later progressed to ophthalmopathy tested prospective prediction of ophthalmopathy. TCR Vbeta CDR3 sequencing of 135 peripheral blood samples (more than 40 ophthalmopathy, some 75 hyperthyroidism and approximately 17 progressor patients) is reported in the paper. The 90 to 100 discovery patients were randomly divided into training and test sets at a 7:3 ratio. In addition, the study compared T-cell repertoires in thyroid tissue and in blood from over 5 Graves' hyperthyroidism patients.

Amplification of TCR beta CDR3 regions was carried out from RNA transcripts. The TCR CDR3 was subjected to a first round of RT-PCR using the HTBI primer set and the Qiagen OneStep RT-PCR kit. A second multiplex PCR round built the libraries, followed by size selection and purification. Paired-end sequencing of the libraries was performed with 100 bp reads on an Illumina HiSeq2000. The paper's data handling went like this. Raw data were processed with SOAPnuke, discarding reads with adapters, uncalled bases, mean Phred below 15, or no exact constant-primer or identifier match. COPE v1.2.5 was used to merge high-quality paired reads, and clonotypes were defined as unique nucleotide sequences. MiTCR v1.1 was used to align clonotypes to the IMGT TRBV, TRBD and TRBJ reference segments. Only V-J combinations with frequency above 0.0001, covering 99% to 99.2% of repertoires, were analysed. A TCS score was defined as the ratio between F50 (clonal expansion) and ExV (chaos), using BLOSUM62-based TCRdist between CDR3 peptides within each V-J. Welch's t-statistics and random forest reduced 500 to 550 V-J features to 13, which were used in a naive Bayes classifier (R e1071). TCRdb trimmed public reads at Q25 via fastp, called clones via MiXCR and kept in-frame beta chains. Every entry covers one CDR3 protein and lists the most common genes and DNA from its rows. The V and J calls come from TCRdb's annotation, not from the publication. The table for this sample lists 200,000 to 250,000 distinct CDR3 sequences; roughly 15% of them were counted only once. 25% to 30% of the sample is held by the ten biggest clonotypes.

Overall study outcomes, separate from this receptor: A model built on a 13 V-J signature distinguished ophthalmopathy from stable hyperthyroidism, reaching about 88% sensitivity and around 81% specificity in cross-validation and 80%/75% in testing. In validation, the model predicted progression to ophthalmopathy a median of around 6.5 months before onset, with roughly 71% sensitivity and around 76% specificity. Sample size was not statistically predetermined, and blinding of investigators to group allocation was not performed. Blood samples also contained most of the expanded thyroid clonotypes (frequency above 0.001), which suggests that blood repertoires may reflect thyroid immune responses.

As to this clonotype: Its antigen is unknown. Per-base quality was not reported, and no clone a single base away is much larger than it.

CDR1 SGHRS and CDR2 YFSETQ were looked up in the germline V gene. Including cysteine and phenylalanine, the CDR3 has 13 amino acids. The sequence is cut down to CDR3 DNA, 39 bases in frame from base 1. V loses 3 bases, J loses 8 bases, and the germline ends lie 14 bases apart. Moderately to severely active disease, a Clinical Activity Score of at least 3, a NOSPECS grade of at least 4, and a duration under 3 months were present in ophthalmopathy patients. Any patient with an uncontrolled infection, another autoimmune disease, pregnancy or lactation was excluded. Clinical symptoms, serum thyroxine and TRAb, thyroid ultrasound, and orbital computed tomography formed the basis for the diagnoses. PBMCs were separated from 10 ml of fresh peripheral blood using Ficoll-Paque density gradient centrifugation. Trizol reagent was used to extract total RNA, and RNA quality was then checked on an Agilent 2100 Bioanalyzer.

The sequenced material came from blood. The clonotype originates from a woman between 18 and 29 years old with Graves' ophthalmopathy. This receptor chain uses TRBV5-1 and TRBJ1-2; a tentative D call is TRBD1 (5 bases match). CDR3 loop: CASSSGTDAGYTF. The nucleotide sequence is TGCGCCAGCAGCTCCGGGACGGACGCAGGCTACACCTTC.